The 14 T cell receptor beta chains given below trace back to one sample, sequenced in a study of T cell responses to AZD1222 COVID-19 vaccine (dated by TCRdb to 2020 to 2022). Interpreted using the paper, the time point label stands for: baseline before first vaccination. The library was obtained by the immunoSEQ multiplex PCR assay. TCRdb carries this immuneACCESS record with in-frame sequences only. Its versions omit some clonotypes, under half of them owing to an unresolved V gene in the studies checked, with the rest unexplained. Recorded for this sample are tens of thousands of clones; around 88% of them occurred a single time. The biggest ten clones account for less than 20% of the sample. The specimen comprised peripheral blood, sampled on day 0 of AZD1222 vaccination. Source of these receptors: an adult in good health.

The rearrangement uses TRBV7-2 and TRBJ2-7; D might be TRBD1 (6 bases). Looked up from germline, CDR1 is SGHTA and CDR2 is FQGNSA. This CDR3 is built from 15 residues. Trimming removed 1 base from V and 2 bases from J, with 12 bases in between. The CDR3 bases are TGTGCCAGCAGCTTAGGAGGGGGACAACCCTACGAGCAGTACTTC. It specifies CASSLGGGQPYEQYF.

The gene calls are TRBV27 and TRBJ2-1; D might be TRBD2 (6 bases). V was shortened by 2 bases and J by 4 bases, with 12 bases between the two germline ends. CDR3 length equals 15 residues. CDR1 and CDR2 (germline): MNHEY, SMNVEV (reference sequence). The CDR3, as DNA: TGTGCCAGCAGTTTAATGTCGGGGGAATACAATGAGCAGTTCTTC. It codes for CASSLMSGEYNEQFF.

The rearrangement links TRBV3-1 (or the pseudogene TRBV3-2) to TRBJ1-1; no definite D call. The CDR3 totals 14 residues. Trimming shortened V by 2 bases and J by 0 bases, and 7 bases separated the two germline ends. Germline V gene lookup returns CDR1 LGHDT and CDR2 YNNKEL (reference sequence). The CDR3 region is CASSQSMLNTEAFF. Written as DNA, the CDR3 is TGTGCCAGCAGCCAATCCATGTTGAACACTGAAGCTTTCTTT.

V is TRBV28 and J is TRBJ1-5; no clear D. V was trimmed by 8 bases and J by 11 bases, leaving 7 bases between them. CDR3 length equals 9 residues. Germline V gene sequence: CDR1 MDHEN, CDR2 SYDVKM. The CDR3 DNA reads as TGTGCCAGCGGAGGGTCCCAGCATTTT. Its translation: CASGGSQHF. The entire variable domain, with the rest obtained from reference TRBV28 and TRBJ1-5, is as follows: DVKVTQSSRYLVKRTGEKVFLECVQDMDHENMFWYRQDPGLGLRLIYFSYDVKMKEKGDIPEGYSVSREKKERFSLILESASTNQTSMYLCASGGSQHFGDGTRLSIL.

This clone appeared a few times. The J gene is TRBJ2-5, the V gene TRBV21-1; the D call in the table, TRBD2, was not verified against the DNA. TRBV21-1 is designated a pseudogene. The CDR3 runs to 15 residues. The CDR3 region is CATGSGAGGLETQYF. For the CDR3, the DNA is TGTGCCACAGGCAGTGGGGCGGGGGGCCTGGAGACCCAGTACTTC.

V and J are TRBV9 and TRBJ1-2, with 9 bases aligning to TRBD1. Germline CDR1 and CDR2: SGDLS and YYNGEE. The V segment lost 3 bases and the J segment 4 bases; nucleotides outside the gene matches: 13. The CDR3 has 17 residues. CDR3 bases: TGTGCCAGCAGCGGCGGACAGGGGCGAGGTCGCAGCTATGGCTACACCTTC. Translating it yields CASSGGQGRGRSYGYTF.

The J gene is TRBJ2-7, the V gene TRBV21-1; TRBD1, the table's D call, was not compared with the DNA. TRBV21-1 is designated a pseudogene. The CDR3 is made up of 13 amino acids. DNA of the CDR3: TGTGCCGTACAGGTCTCCCCTCCCTACGAGCAGTACTTC. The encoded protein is CAVQVSPPYEQYF.

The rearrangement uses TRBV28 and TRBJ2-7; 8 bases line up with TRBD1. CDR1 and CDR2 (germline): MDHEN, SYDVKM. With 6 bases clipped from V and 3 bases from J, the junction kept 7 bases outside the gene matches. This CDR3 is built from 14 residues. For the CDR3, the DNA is TGTGCCAGCAGAGCAGGGGGCATTGGCTACGAGCAGTACTTC. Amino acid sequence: CASRAGGIGYEQYF.

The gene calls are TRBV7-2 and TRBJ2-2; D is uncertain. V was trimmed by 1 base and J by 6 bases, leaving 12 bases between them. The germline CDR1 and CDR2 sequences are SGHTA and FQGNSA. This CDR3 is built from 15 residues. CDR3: CASSLEHGGAGELFF. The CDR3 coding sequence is TGTGCCAGCAGCTTAGAACACGGTGGGGCCGGGGAGCTGTTTTTT. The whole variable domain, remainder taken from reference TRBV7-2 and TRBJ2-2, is GAGVSQSPSNKVTEKGKDVELRCDPISGHTALYWYRQSLGQGLEFLIYFQGNSAPDKSGLPSDRFSAERTGGSVSTLTIQRTQQEDSAVYLCASSLEHGGAGELFFGEGSRLTVL.

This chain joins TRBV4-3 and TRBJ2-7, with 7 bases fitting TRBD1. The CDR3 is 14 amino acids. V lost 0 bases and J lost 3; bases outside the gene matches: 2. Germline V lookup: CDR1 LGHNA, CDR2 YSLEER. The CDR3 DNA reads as TGCGCCAGCAGCCAAGACCCAGGGGGCTACGAGCAGTACTTC. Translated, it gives CASSQDPGGYEQYF.

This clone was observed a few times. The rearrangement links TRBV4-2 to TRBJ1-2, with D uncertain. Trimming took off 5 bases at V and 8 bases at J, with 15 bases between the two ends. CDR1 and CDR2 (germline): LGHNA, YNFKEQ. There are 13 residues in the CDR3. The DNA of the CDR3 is TGTGCCAGCAGCGTTGAACTGGGCGGCGGCTACACCTTC. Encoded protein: CASSVELGGGYTF.

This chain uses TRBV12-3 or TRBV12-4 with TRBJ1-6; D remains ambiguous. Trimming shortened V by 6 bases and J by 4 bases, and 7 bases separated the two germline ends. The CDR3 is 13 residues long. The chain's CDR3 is CASRINYNSPLHF. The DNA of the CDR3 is TGTGCCAGCAGGATCAATTATAATTCACCCCTCCACTTT.

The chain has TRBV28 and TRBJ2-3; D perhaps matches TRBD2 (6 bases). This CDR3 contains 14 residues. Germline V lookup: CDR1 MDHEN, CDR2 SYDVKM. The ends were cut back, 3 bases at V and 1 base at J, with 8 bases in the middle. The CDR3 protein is CASSFSGGTDTQYF. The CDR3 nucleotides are TGTGCCAGCAGTTTTTCGGGGGGCACAGATACGCAGTATTTT.

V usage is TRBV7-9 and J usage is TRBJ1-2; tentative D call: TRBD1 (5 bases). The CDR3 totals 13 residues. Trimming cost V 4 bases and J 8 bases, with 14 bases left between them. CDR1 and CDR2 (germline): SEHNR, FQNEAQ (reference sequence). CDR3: CASSYGTGNGYTF. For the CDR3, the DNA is TGTGCCAGCAGCTATGGGACGGGGAACGGCTACACCTTC. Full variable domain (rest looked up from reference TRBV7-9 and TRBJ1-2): DTGVSQNPRHKITKRGQNVTFRCDPISEHNRLYWYRQTLGQGPEFLTYFQNEAQLEKSRLLSDRFSAERPKGSFSTLEIQRTEQGDSAMYLCASSYGTGNGYTFGSGTRLTVV.